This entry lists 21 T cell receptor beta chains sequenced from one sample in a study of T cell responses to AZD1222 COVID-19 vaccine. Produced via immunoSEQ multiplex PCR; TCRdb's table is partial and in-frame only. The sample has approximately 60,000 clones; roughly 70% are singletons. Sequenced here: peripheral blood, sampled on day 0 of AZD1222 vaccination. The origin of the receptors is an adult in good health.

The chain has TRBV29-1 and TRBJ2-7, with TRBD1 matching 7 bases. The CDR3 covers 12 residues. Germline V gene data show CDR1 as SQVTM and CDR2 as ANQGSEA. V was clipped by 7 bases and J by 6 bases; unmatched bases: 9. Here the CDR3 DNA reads TGCAGCGGGGAAAGGGCAGGGGGCGAGCAGTACTTC. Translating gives CSGERAGGEQYF.

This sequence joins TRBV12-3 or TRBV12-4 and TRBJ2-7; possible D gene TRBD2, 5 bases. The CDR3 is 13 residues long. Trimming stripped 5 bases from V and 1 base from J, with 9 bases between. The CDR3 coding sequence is TGTGCCAGCAGTCCTACGGGATCCTACGAGCAGTACTTC. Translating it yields CASSPTGSYEQYF.

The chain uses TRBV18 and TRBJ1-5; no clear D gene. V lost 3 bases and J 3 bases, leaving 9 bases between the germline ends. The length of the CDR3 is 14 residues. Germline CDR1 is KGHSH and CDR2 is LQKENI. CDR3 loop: CASSPQRDNQPQHF. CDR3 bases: TGTGCCAGCTCACCGCAGAGGGACAATCAGCCCCAGCATTTT.

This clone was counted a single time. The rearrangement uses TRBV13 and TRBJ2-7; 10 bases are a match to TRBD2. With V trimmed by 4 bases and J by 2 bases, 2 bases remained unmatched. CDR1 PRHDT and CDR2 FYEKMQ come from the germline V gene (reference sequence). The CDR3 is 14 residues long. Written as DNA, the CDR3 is TGTGCCAGCAGCTACAGCGGGGGGGCCTACGAGCAGTACTTC. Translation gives CASSYSGGAYEQYF.

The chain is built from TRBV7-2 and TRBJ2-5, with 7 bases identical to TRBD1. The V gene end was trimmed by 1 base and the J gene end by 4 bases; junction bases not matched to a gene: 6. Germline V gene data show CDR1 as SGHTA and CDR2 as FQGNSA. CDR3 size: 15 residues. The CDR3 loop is CASSLVFDRAETQYF. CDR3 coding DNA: TGTGCCAGCAGCTTAGTGTTCGACAGGGCAGAGACCCAGTACTTC.

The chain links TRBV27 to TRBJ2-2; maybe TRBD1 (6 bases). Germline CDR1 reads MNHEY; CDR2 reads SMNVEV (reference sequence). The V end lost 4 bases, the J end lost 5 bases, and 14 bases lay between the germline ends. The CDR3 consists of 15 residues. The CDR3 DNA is TGTGCCAGCAGTTCTCGAGGGGGAGATACCGGGGAGCTGTTTTTT. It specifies CASSSRGGDTGELFF.

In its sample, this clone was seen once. The CDR3 DNA reads as TGCGCCAGCAGCTTGGGACAGGACCACGGCTACACCTTC. This encodes CASSLGQDHGYTF. This chain links TRBV5-1 with TRBJ1-2; the D gene is possibly TRBD1 (6 bases). V lost 0 bases to trimming and J lost 8 bases, with 11 bases between them. Germline V lookup: CDR1 SGHRS, CDR2 YFSETQ. The CDR3 has 13 residues.

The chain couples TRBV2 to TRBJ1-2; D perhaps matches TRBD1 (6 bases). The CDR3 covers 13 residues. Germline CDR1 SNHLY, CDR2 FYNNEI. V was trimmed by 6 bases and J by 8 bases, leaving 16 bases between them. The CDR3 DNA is TGTGCCAGCAGCCGGACAGCCCAGGAAGGCTACACCTTC. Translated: CASSRTAQEGYTF.

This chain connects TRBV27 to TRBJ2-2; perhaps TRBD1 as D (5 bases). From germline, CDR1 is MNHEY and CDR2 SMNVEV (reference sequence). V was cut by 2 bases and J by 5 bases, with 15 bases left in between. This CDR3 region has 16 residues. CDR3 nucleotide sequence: TGTGCCAGCAGTTTAGGGGCAGATAGACTTACCGGGGAGCTGTTTTTT. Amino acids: CASSLGADRLTGELFF.

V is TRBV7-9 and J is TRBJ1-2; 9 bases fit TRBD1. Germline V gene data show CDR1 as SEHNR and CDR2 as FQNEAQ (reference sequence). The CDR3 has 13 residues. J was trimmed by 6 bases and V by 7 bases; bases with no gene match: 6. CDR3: CASNGQGSDGYTF. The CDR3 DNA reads TGTGCCAGCAATGGACAGGGGTCGGATGGCTACACCTTC.

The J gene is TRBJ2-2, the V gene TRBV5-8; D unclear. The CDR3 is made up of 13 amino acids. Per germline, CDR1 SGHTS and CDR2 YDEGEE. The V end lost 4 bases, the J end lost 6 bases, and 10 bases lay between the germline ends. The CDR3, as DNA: TGTGCCAGCAGCGTAACAGTCGCCGGGGAGCTGTTTTTT. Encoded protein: CASSVTVAGELFF.

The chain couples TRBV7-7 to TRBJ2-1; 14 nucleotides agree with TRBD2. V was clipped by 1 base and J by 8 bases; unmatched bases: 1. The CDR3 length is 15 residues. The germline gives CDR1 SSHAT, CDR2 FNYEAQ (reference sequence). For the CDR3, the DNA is TGTGCCAGCAGCTTAGGGGGACTAGCGGGAGATGAGCAGTTCTTC. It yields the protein CASSLGGLAGDEQFF.

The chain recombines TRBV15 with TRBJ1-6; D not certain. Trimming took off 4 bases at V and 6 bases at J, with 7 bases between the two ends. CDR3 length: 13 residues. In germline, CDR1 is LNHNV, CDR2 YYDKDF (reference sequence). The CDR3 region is CATSTDPNSPLHF. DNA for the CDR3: TGTGCCACCAGCACGGACCCTAATTCACCCCTCCACTTT.

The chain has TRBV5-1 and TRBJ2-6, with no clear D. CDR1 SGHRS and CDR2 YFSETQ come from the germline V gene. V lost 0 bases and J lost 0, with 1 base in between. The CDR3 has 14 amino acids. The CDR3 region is CASSLGSGANVLTF. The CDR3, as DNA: TGCGCCAGCAGCTTGGGCTCTGGGGCCAACGTCCTGACTTTC.

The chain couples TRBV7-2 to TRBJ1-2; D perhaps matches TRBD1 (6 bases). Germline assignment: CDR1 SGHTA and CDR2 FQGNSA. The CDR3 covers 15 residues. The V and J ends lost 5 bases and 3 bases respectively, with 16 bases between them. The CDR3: CASSAGQPTDYGYTF. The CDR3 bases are TGTGCCAGCAGCGCTGGACAGCCTACAGACTATGGCTACACCTTC.

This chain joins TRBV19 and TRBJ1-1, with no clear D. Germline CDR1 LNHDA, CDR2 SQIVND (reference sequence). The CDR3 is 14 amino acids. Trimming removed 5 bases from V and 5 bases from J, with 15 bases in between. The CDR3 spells CASSLGGGRTEAFF. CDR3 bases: TGTGCCAGTAGTCTTGGTGGAGGGCGGACTGAAGCTTTCTTT.

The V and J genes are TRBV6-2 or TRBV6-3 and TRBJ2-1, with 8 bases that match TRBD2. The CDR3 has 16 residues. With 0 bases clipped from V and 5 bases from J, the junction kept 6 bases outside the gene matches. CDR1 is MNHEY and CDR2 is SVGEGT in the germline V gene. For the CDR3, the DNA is TGTGCCAGCAGTTACTCTTCCGGGACTAGGGACAATGAGCAGTTCTTC. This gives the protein CASSYSSGTRDNEQFF.

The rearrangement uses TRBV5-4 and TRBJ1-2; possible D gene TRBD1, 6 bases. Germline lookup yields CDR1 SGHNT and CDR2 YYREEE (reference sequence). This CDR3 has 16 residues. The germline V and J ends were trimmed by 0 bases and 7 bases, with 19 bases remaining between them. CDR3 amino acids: CASSLARQEILPGYTF. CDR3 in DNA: TGTGCCAGCAGCTTGGCCCGACAGGAGATTTTGCCTGGCTACACCTTC.

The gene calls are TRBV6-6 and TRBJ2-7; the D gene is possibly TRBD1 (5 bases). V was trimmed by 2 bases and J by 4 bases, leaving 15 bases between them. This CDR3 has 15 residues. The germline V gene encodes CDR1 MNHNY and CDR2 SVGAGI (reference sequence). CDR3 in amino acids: CASSYPDEGVYEQYF. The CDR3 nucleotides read TGTGCCAGCAGTTACCCGGACGAAGGGGTGTACGAGCAGTACTTC.

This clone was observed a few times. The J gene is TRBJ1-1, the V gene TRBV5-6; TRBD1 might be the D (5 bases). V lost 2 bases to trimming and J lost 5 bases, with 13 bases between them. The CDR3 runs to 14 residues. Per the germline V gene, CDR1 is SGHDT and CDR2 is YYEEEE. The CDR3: CASSFQGRLTEAFF. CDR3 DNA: TGTGCCAGCAGCTTCCAGGGAAGATTAACTGAAGCTTTCTTT.

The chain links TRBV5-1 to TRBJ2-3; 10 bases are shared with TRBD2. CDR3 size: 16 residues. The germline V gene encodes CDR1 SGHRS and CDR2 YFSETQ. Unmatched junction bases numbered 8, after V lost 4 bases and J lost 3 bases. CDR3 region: CASSARAGGQTDTQYF. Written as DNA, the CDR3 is TGCGCCAGCAGCGCGCGAGCGGGGGGGCAGACAGATACGCAGTATTTT.